The T cell receptor (beta chain) described here comes from a study of blood T cell repertoires in COVID-19. The data were produced by immunoSEQ multiplex PCR, yet TCRdb's version contains in-frame clones alone and is incomplete. The data contain 95,000 to 150,000 clones, about 91% of them singletons. CDR1 and CDR2 from the germline V gene are MNHEY and SVGAGI. V was shortened by 5 bases and J by 7 bases, with 11 bases between the two germline ends. The CDR3 consists of 12 residues. The specimen sequenced was peripheral blood. This sequence was found in a woman between 50 and 59 years old with active or convalescent COVID-19. This chain links TRBV6-5 with TRBJ1-1; TRBD1 is a possible D gene (5 bases). DNA of the CDR3: TGTGCCAGCAGTCACAGGCCGGATGAAGCTTTCTTT. This encodes CASSHRPDEAFF.